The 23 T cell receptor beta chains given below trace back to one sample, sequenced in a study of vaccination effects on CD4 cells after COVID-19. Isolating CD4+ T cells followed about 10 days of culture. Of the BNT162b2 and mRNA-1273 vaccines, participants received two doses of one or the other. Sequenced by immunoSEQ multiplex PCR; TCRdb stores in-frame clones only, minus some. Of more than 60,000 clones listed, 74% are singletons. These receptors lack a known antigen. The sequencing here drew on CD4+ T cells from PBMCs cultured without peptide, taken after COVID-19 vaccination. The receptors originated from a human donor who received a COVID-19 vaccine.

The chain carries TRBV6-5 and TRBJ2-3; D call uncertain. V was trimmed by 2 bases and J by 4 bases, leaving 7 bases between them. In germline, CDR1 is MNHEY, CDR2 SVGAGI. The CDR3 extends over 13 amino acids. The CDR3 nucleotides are TGTGCCAGCAGTTACCCAGGTGCAGATACGCAGTATTTT. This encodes CASSYPGADTQYF.

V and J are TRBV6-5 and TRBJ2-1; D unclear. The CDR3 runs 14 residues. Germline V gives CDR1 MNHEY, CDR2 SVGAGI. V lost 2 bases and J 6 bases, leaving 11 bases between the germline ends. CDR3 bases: TGTGCCAGCAGTTACACCCTCCCGGGCAATGAGCAGTTCTTC. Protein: CASSYTLPGNEQFF.

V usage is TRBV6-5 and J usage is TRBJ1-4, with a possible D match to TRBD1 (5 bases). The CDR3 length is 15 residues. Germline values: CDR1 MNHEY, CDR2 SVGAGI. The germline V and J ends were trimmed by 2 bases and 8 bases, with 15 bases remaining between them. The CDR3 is CASSYQTPRVEKLFF. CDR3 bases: TGTGCCAGCAGTTACCAAACGCCCAGGGTCGAAAAACTGTTTTTT.

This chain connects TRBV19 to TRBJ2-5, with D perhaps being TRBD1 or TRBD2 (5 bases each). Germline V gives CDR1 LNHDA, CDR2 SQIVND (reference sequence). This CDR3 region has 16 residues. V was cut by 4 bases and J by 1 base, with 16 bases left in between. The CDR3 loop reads CASSSGDRDFQETQYF. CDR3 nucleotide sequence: TGTGCCAGTAGTAGTGGGGACCGAGACTTCCAAGAGACCCAGTACTTC.

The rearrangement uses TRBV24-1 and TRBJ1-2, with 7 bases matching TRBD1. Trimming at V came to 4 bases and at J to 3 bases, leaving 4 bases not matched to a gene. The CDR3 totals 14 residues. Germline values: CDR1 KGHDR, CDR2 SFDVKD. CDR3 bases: TGTGCCACCAGTGACCCAACAGGGGACTATGGCTACACCTTC. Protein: CATSDPTGDYGYTF.

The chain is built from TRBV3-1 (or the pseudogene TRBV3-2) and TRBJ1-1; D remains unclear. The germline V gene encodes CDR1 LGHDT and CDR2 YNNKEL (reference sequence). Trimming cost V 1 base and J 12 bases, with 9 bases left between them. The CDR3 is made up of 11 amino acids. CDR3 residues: CASSQGIWTFF. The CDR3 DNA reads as TGTGCCAGCAGCCAAGGGATATGGACTTTCTTT.

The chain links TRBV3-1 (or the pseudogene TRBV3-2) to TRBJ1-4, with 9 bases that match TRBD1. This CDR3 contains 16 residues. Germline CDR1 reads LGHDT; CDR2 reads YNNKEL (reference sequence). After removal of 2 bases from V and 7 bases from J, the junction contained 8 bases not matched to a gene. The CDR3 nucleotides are TGTGCCAGCAGCCAATTCTCGGGACAGGGTGGTGAAAAACTGTTTTTT. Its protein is CASSQFSGQGGEKLFF.

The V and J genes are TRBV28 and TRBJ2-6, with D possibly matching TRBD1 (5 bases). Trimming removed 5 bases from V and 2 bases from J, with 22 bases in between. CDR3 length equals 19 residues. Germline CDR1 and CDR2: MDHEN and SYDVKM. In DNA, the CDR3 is TGTGCCAGCAGTCTCCAGGGTATTTCCCCTCTCCCTGGGGCCAACGTCCTGACTTTC. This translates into CASSLQGISPLPGANVLTF.

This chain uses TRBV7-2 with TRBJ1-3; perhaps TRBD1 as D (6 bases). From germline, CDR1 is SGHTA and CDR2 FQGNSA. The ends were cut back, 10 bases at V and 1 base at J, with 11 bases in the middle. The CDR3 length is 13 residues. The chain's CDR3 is CANGQLSGNTIYF. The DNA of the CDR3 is TGTGCCAACGGACAGTTATCTGGAAACACCATATATTTT. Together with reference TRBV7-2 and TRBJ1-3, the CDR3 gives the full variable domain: GAGVSQSPSNKVTEKGKDVELRCDPISGHTALYWYRQSLGQGLEFLIYFQGNSAPDKSGLPSDRFSAERTGGSVSTLTIQRTQQEDSAVYLCANGQLSGNTIYFGEGSWLTVV.

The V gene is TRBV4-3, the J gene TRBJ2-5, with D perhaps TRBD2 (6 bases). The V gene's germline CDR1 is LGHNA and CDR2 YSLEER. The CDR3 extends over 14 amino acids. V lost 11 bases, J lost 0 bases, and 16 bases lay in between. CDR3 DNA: TGCGCCTCCTCTGGGCAGCGGGACCAAGAGACCCAGTACTTC. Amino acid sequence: CASSGQRDQETQYF.

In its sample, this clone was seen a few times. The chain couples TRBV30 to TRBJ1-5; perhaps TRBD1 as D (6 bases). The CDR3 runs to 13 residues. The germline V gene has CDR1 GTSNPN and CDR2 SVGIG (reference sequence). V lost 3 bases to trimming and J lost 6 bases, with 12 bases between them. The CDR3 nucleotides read TGTGCCTGGAGCCCCCAGGGGACTCAGCCCCAGCATTTT. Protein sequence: CAWSPQGTQPQHF.

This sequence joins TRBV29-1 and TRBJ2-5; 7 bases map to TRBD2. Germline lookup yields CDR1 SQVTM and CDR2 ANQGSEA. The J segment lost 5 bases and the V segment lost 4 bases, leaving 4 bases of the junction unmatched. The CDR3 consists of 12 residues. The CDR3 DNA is TGCAGCGTTGTTGGTAGCGGGGAGACCCAGTACTTC. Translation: CSVVGSGETQYF.

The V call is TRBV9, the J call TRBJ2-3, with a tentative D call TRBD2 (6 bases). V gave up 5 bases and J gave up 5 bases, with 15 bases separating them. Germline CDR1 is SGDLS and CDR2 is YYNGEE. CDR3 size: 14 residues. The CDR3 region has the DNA TGTGCCAGCAGTAAGATCGGGGGTAAAGATACGCAGTATTTT. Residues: CASSKIGGKDTQYF.

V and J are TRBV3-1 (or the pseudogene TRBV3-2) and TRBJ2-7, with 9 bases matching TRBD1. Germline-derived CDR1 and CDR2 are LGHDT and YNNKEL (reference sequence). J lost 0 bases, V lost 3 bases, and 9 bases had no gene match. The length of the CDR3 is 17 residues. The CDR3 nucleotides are TGTGCCAGCAGCCAGGAAGCCGGGACAGGGACCTCCTACGAGCAGTACGTC. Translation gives CASSQEAGTGTSYEQYV.

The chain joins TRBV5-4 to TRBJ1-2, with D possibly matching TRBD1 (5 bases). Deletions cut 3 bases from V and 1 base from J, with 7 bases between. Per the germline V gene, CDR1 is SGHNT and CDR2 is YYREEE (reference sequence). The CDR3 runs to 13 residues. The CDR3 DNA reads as TGTGCCAGCAGCTGGGACGGTAACTATGGCTACACCTTC. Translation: CASSWDGNYGYTF.

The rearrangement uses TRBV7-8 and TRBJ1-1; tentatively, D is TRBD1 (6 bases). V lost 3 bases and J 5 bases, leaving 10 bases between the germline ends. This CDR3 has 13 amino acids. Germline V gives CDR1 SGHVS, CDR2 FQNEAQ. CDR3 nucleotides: TGTGCCAGCAGCTTTACAGGGAGAACTGAAGCTTTCTTT. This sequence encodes CASSFTGRTEAFF.

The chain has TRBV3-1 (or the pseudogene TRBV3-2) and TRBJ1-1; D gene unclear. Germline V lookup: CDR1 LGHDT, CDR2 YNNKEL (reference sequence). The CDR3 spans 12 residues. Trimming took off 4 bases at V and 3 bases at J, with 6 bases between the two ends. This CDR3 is CASSRADTEAFF. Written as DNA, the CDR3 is TGTGCCAGCAGCCGAGCGGACACTGAAGCTTTCTTT.

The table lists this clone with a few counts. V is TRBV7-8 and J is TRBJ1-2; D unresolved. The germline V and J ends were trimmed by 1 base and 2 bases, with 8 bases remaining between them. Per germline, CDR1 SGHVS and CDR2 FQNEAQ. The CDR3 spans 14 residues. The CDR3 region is CASSLVADNYGYTF. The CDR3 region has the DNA TGTGCCAGCAGCTTAGTCGCAGACAACTATGGCTACACCTTC.

CDR3 region: CASSEPGLAKGETQYF. The DNA for the CDR3 is TGTGCCAGCAGTGAACCGGGACTAGCAAAAGGAGAGACCCAGTACTTC. The chain employs TRBV6-1 and TRBJ2-5; 9 bases are a match to TRBD2. J gave up 4 bases and V 2 bases, and 8 bases lay outside the gene matches. Germline lookup yields CDR1 MNHNS and CDR2 SASEGT. This CDR3 has 16 residues.

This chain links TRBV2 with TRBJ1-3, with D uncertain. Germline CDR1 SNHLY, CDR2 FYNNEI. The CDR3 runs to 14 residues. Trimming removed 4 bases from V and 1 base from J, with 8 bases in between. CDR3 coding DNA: TGTGCCAGCAGTGCCCGGCAGTCTGGAAACACCATATATTTT. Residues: CASSARQSGNTIYF.

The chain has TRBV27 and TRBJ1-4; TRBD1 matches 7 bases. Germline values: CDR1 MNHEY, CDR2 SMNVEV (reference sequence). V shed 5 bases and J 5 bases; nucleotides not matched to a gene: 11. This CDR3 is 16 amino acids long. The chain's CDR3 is CASSLMNRGTNEKLFF. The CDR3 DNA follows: TGTGCCAGCAGTCTAATGAACAGGGGAACAAATGAAAAACTGTTTTTT.

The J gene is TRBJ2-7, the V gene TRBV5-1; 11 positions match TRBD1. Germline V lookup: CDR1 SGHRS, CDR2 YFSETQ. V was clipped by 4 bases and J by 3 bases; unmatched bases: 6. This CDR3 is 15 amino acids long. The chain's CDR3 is CASSATGTGGYEQYV. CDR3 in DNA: TGCGCCAGCAGCGCCACCGGGACAGGGGGCTACGAGCAGTACGTC.

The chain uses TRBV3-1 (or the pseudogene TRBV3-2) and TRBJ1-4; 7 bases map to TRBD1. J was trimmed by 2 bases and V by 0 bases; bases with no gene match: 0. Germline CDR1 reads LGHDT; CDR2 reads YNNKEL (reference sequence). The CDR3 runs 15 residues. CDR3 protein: CASSQDRGTNEKLFF. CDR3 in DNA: TGTGCCAGCAGCCAAGACAGGGGGACTAATGAAAAACTGTTTTTT.